This entry features one T cell receptor (beta chain) sequence. Its specificity is unknown. These data are taken from a study of beta chain features in type 1 diabetes. Across the study: Over all samples combined, over 85,000,000 sorted cells were examined.

In all sorted populations, purity surpassed 98%. The investigators reverse transcribed all of the isolated RNA, so they sequenced expressed TCRB transcripts. Assay used: immunoSEQ multiplex PCR; TCRdb lists only in-frame clones, some missing. The repertoire has roughly 350,000 clones, about 10% of them found once; the top ten carry around 0.66%. V was cut by 4 bases and J by 1 base, with 16 bases left in between. The germline CDR1 and CDR2 sequences are MGHRA and YSYEKL. CDR3 length equals 16 residues. Study-wide points: All four CD4+ subsets from Type 1 diabetes patients carried moderately but significantly shorter TCRB CDR3s. No resolution was reached here on whether HLA type influences TCRB rearrangement. Patients' naive, central memory and Treg TCRB repertoires seemed closer to one another than those of healthy donors.

The rearrangement links TRBV4-1 to TRBJ2-5; tentatively, D is TRBD2 (5 bases). The origin of this receptor is a young man with type 1 diabetes. Sequencing was performed on central memory CD4+ T cells from blood. The DNA of the CDR3 is TGCGCCAGCAGCCCCCCCCCGGAGGCGCTCCAAGAGACCCAGTACTTC. It yields the protein CASSPPPEALQETQYF.